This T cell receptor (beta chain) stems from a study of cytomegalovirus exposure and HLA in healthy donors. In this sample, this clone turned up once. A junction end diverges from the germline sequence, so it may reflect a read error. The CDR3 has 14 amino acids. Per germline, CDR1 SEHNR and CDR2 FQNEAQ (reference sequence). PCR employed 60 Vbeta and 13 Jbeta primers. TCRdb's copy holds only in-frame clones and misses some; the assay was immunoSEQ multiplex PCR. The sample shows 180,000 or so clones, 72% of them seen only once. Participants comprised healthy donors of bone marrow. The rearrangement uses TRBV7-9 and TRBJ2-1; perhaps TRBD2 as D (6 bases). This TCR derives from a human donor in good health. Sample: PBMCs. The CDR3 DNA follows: TGCGCCAGCAGCTTGTCAGGAGGGTACAATGAGCAGTTCTTC. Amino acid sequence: CASSLSGGYNEQFF. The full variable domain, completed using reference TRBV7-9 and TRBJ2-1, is DTGVSQNPRHKITKRGQNVTFRCDPISEHNRLYWYRQTLGQGPEFLTYFQNEAQLEKSRLLSDRFSAERPKGSFSTLEIQRTEQGDSAMYLCASSLSGGYNEQFFGPGTRLTVL.